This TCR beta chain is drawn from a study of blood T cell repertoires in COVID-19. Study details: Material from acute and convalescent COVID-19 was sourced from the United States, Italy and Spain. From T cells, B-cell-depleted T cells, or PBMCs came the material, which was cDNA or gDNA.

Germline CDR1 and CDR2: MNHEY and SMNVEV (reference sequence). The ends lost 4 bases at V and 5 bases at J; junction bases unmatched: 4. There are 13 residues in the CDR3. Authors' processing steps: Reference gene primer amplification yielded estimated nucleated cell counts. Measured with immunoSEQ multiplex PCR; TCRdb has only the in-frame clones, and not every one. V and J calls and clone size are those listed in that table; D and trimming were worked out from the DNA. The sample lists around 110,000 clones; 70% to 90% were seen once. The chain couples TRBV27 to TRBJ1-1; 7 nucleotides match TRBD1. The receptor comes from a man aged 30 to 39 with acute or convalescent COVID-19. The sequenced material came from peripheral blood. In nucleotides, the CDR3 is TGTGCCAGCAGTTACACAGGGGAGACTGAAGCTTTCTTT. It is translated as CASSYTGETEAFF.